A single TCR beta chain is shown here with its context. The sample is drawn from a study of stem cell transplantation in POMP-related autoinflammatory disease. Using immunoSEQ multiplex PCR, the repertoire was profiled, and TCRdb retains in-frame clones only, with some absent. In the table there are 68,000 or so clones, more than 75% of which are singletons. Losses at the gene ends were 4 bases for V and 0 bases for J; bases not matched to a gene: 7. This CDR3 comprises 15 residues. CDR1 is SQVTM and CDR2 is ANQGSEA in the germline V gene. This rearrangement joins TRBV29-1 to TRBJ2-3; the match to TRBD1 covers 7 bases. The receptor's source is a human patient with POMP-related autoinflammation and immune dysregulation (PRAID). Some T cells may be supplied by the graft donor. Sequencing was performed on CD4+ T cells from PBMCs, taken after stem cell transplantation. The CDR3 spells CSVGGQLVSTDTQYF. The CDR3 DNA sequence: TGCAGCGTTGGGGGACAGCTAGTTAGCACAGATACGCAGTATTTT.